These 22 T cell receptor beta chains were sequenced from one sample in a study of blood T cell repertoires in COVID-19. Produced via immunoSEQ multiplex PCR; TCRdb's table is partial and in-frame only. Here the sample spans approximately 280,000 clones, almost 90% being singletons. The material sequenced was PBMCs or T cells enriched from blood (not recorded which). The receptor set was obtained from a woman aged 18-35 years with acute COVID-19.

CDR3 loop: CASSLTSTGSNQPQHF. Written as DNA, the CDR3 is TGTGCCAGCAGTCTTACTTCGACAGGGAGCAATCAGCCCCAGCATTTT. This chain uses TRBV27 with TRBJ1-5, with 7 bases lining up with TRBD1. The ends lost 5 bases at V and 1 base at J; junction bases unmatched: 8. Germline V gives CDR1 MNHEY, CDR2 SMNVEV (reference sequence). CDR3 length equals 16 residues.

The rearrangement links TRBV7-9 to TRBJ1-4; D is perhaps TRBD1 (5 bases). The CDR3 contains 11 residues. Trimming cost V 5 bases and J 13 bases, with 11 bases left between them. Germline values: CDR1 SEHNR, CDR2 FQNEAQ (reference sequence). CDR3 nucleotide sequence: TGTGCCAGCAGCACCCAGGGTCTACTGTTTTTT. It encodes CASSTQGLLFF. Combining the CDR3 with reference TRBV7-9 and TRBJ1-4 gives the whole variable domain DTGVSQNPRHKITKRGQNVTFRCDPISEHNRLYWYRQTLGQGPEFLTYFQNEAQLEKSRLLSDRFSAERPKGSFSTLEIQRTEQGDSAMYLCASSTQGLLFFGSGTQLSVL.

The chain has TRBV3-1 (or the pseudogene TRBV3-2) and TRBJ2-7, with D possibly TRBD2 on 6 matching bases. Germline values: CDR1 LGHDT, CDR2 YNNKEL (reference sequence). The CDR3 consists of 14 residues. Trimming cost V 6 bases and J 5 bases, with 17 bases left between them. CDR3 residues: CASRPTGGGDEQYF. CDR3 nucleotide sequence: TGTGCCAGCAGGCCCACCGGGGGAGGAGACGAGCAGTACTTC.

The rearrangement links TRBV7-6 to TRBJ1-1; D is possibly TRBD1 (6 bases). This CDR3 spans 15 amino acids. The germline V gene encodes CDR1 SGHVS and CDR2 FNYEAQ. Trimming shortened V by 5 bases and J by 4 bases, and 17 bases separated the two germline ends. The chain's CDR3 is CASSPLSGRGTEAFF. In DNA, the CDR3 is TGTGCCAGCAGCCCCCTATCCGGCAGGGGCACTGAAGCTTTCTTT.

The rearrangement joins TRBV28 to TRBJ2-1; 9 nucleotides align to TRBD2. The CDR3 is 18 residues long. Germline trimming cut 7 bases from V and 3 bases from J; bases unmatched to any gene: 16. The germline V gene has CDR1 MDHEN and CDR2 SYDVKM. The CDR3 nucleotides read TGTGCCAGCAATGCCTTAGCGGGAGCTAACCTTGGCTACAATGAGCAGTTCTTC. This codes for CASNALAGANLGYNEQFF.

This clone showed up just once. The J gene is TRBJ1-2, the V gene TRBV5-1, with TRBD1 as a possible D gene (6 bases). V was cut by 4 bases and J by 6 bases, with 19 bases left in between. The CDR3 runs to 15 residues. Germline V gene lookup returns CDR1 SGHRS and CDR2 YFSETQ. CDR3 residues: CASSPEGQPNHGYTF. CDR3 sequence (DNA): TGCGCCAGCAGCCCCGAAGGACAGCCAAACCATGGCTACACCTTC.

The chain recombines TRBV5-6 with TRBJ1-5; no clear D gene. The CDR3 loop spans 14 amino acids. V was trimmed by 1 base and J by 9 bases, leaving 14 bases between them. Looked up from germline, CDR1 is SGHDT and CDR2 is YYEEEE. CDR3 nucleotides: TGTGCCAGCAGCTTGTCCCCTACCCATACGCCCCAGCATTTT. Its translation is CASSLSPTHTPQHF.

This chain links TRBV6-1 with TRBJ2-3; TRBD1 matches at 12 bases. V dropped 3 bases and J dropped 3; count of bases not matched to a gene: 1. This CDR3 is 15 amino acids long. CDR1 and CDR2 (germline): MNHNS, SASEGT. CDR3 residues: CASSEGQGATDTQYF. In DNA form, the CDR3 reads TGTGCCAGCAGTGAGGGACAGGGGGCGACAGATACGCAGTATTTT.

V gene TRBV7-9 combines with J gene TRBJ1-3; perhaps TRBD1 as D (6 bases). CDR3 length: 17 amino acids. Between the trimmed V and J ends, which lost 0 bases and 0 bases, there was a span of 12 bases. CDR1 and CDR2 (germline): SEHNR, FQNEAQ (reference sequence). As DNA, the CDR3 is TGTGCCAGCAGCTTAGCGTATCCAGGGGCCTCTGGAAACACCATATATTTT. The encoded protein is CASSLAYPGASGNTIYF.

This clone has only one observation. V is TRBV14 and J is TRBJ2-1; D remains ambiguous. Germline CDR1 and CDR2: SGHDN and FVKESK. The CDR3 spans 12 residues. The V end was cut by 3 bases, the J end by 6 bases, with 6 bases between. The CDR3 DNA sequence: TGTGCCAGCAGCCATGTAGTCAATGAGCAGTTCTTC. This codes for CASSHVVNEQFF.

This clone was picked up many times. J is TRBJ2-6 and V is TRBV7-6; TRBD2 might be the D (6 bases). CDR3 length: 16 amino acids. CDR1 is SGHVS and CDR2 is FNYEAQ in the germline V gene. V was shortened by 3 bases and J by 3 bases, with 12 bases between the two germline ends. Written as DNA, the CDR3 is TGTGCCAGCAGCTTGAATACGGGGGATGGGGCCAACGTCCTGACTTTC. This sequence encodes CASSLNTGDGANVLTF.

The chain links TRBV30 to TRBJ1-5; TRBD1 matches 7 bases. The J segment lost 7 bases and the V segment lost 4 bases, leaving 4 bases of the junction unmatched. CDR3 length: 12 amino acids. Looked up from germline, CDR1 is GTSNPN and CDR2 is SVGIG (reference sequence). CDR3 in DNA: TGTGCCTGGAACCGACAGGGACAGCCCCAGCATTTT. It encodes CAWNRQGQPQHF.

The chain has TRBV19 and TRBJ1-1; D not resolved. V shed 4 bases and J shed 2 bases, with 11 bases lying between them. CDR1 and CDR2 (germline): LNHDA, SQIVND (reference sequence). There are 14 residues in the CDR3. The CDR3 loop is CASSNGGRNTEAFF. CDR3 coding DNA: TGTGCCAGTAGTAATGGTGGCAGAAACACTGAAGCTTTCTTT.

The J gene is TRBJ2-7, the V gene TRBV4-3; no clear D gene. Trimming cost V 0 bases and J 3 bases, with 9 bases left between them. Germline loops: CDR1 LGHNA, CDR2 YSLEER. This CDR3 is built from 14 residues. The CDR3 DNA reads as TGCGCCAGCAGCCAAGAGGTCACAATCTACGAGCAGTACTTC. It yields the protein CASSQEVTIYEQYF.

The chain has TRBV3-1 (or the pseudogene TRBV3-2) and TRBJ2-5; 12 nucleotides match TRBD2. Germline V CDR1 and CDR2: LGHDT, YNNKEL (reference sequence). V shed 0 bases and J 3 bases; nucleotides not matched to a gene: 5. The CDR3 is made up of 17 amino acids. The CDR3 region is CASSQDGRLAGEETQYF. DNA of the CDR3: TGTGCCAGCAGCCAAGATGGCAGACTAGCGGGAGAAGAGACCCAGTACTTC.

The V call is TRBV9, the J call TRBJ2-1; TRBD2 matches 7 bases. V gave up 0 bases and J gave up 8 bases; unmatched junction bases: 14. This CDR3 contains 17 residues. Germline CDR1 is SGDLS and CDR2 is YYNGEE. This CDR3 is CASSVEGLAEILDEQFF. For the CDR3, the DNA is TGTGCCAGCAGCGTAGAGGGCCTAGCGGAAATATTAGATGAGCAGTTCTTC. Full variable domain (outside the CDR3, taken from reference TRBV9 and TRBJ2-1): DSGVTQTPKHLITATGQRVTLRCSPRSGDLSVYWYQQSLDQGLQFLIQYYNGEERAKGNILERFSAQQFPDLHSELNLSSLELGDSALYFCASSVEGLAEILDEQFFGPGTRLTVL.

V is TRBV5-4 and J is TRBJ2-3; a possible D gene is TRBD2 (6 bases). The germline V and J ends were trimmed by 4 bases and 12 bases, with 18 bases remaining between them. Germline values: CDR1 SGHNT, CDR2 YYREEE (reference sequence). The CDR3 is made up of 13 amino acids. Here the CDR3 reads CASSLASARGQYF. The CDR3 DNA reads TGTGCCAGCAGCCTCGCTAGCGCCCGGGGTCAGTATTTT. Combining the CDR3 with reference TRBV5-4 and TRBJ2-3 gives the whole variable domain ETGVTQSPTHLIKTRGQQVTLRCSSQSGHNTVSWYQQALGQGPQFIFQYYREEENGRGNFPPRFSGLQFPNYSSELNVNALELDDSALYLCASSLASARGQYFGPGTRLTVL.

The chain uses TRBV13 and TRBJ1-1; 7 nucleotides align to TRBD1. This CDR3 spans 13 amino acids. Germline trimming cut 5 bases from V and 8 bases from J; bases unmatched to any gene: 8. In germline, CDR1 is PRHDT, CDR2 FYEKMQ (reference sequence). CDR3 in amino acids: CASSTKGGTEAFF. CDR3 bases: TGTGCCAGCAGCACAAAAGGGGGCACCGAAGCTTTCTTT.

The CDR3 loop reads CASSFPPLRVGRYEQYF. CDR3 DNA sequence: TGTGCCAGCAGCTTTCCCCCTCTGAGGGTAGGGCGCTACGAGCAGTACTTC. V usage is TRBV7-2 and J usage is TRBJ2-7; possibly TRBD2 for D (5 bases). CDR1 is SGHTA and CDR2 is FQGNSA in the germline V gene. The V end was cut by 3 bases, the J end by 3 bases, with 21 bases between. CDR3 length: 17 amino acids.

The rearrangement uses TRBV5-4 and TRBJ2-5; D may be TRBD1 (5 bases). The CDR3 has 13 residues. CDR1 and CDR2 from the germline V gene are SGHNT and YYREEE (reference sequence). Trimming took 2 bases from V and 2 from J, leaving 7 bases between them. The CDR3 DNA reads as TGTGCCAGCAGCTTCGCAGGGCAAGAGACCCAGTACTTC. Its protein product is CASSFAGQETQYF.

This clone appeared a single time. A read error may produce the germline difference seen at one junction end. V is TRBV5-1 and J is TRBJ1-1; tentative D call: TRBD1 (5 bases). The V gene's germline CDR1 is SGHRS and CDR2 YFSETQ. The CDR3 has 15 residues. The CDR3 reads CARSLAAGGGAEAFF. Here the CDR3 DNA reads TGCGCCCGCAGCTTGGCCGCGGGGGGAGGGGCTGAAGCTTTCTTT.

The chain carries TRBV6-5 and TRBJ2-7; 7 bases are a match to TRBD1. This CDR3 is 14 amino acids long. The trim removed 6 bases at V and 2 bases at J, leaving 7 bases unmatched. The germline V gene encodes CDR1 MNHEY and CDR2 SVGAGI. CDR3 DNA sequence: TGTGCCAGCAGCTCTTACAGGGGCCCCTACGAGCAGTACTTC. Its translation is CASSSYRGPYEQYF.